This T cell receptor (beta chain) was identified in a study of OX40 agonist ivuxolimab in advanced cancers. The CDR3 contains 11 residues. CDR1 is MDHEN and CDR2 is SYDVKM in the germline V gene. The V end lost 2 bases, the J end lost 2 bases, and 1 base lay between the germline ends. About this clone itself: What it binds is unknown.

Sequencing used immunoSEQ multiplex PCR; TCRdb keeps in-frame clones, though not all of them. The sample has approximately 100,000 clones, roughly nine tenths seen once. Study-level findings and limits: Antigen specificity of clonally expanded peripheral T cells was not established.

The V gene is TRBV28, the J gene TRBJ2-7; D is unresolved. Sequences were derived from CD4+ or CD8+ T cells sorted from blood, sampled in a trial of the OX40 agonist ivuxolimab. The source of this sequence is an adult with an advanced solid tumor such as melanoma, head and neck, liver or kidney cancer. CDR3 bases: TGTGCCAGCAGTTTAGCCTACGAGCAGTACTTC. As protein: CASSLAYEQYF.